Listed below are T cell receptor beta chains from one sample, sequenced in a study of OX40 agonist ivuxolimab in advanced cancers. TCRdb's table, derived via immunoSEQ multiplex PCR, lists solely in-frame clones and lacks some. The sample shows approximately 100,000 clones, under 90% of them seen only once. The sample consisted of CD4+ or CD8+ T cells sorted from blood, taken in a trial of the OX40 agonist ivuxolimab. These receptors were taken from an adult with an advanced solid tumor such as melanoma, head and neck, liver or kidney cancer. CDR3s include the opening cysteine and the closing phenylalanine or tryptophan. D genes are given only for firm matches. Clone size is given for some rows only: seen once, a few or many times, or a class if the clone is expanded.

J	V	size	D	CDR3	DNA
TRBJ2-7	TRBV9	.	TRBD1	CASSVAPIGQGYEQYF	TGTGCCAGCAGCGTAGCCCCGATCGGACAGGGCTACGAGCAGTACTTC
TRBJ1-1	TRBV7-2	many	TRBD1	CASSPDRGHGTEAFF	TGTGCCAGCAGCCCGGACAGGGGGCATGGGACTGAAGCTTTCTTT
TRBJ1-5	TRBV6-1	.	.	CASSQPQHF	TGTGCCAGCAGTCAGCCCCAGCATTTT
TRBJ1-1	TRBV7-2	.	.	CASSLSGVLGFF	TGTGCCAGCAGCTTATCGGGGGTGTTAGGTTTCTTT
TRBJ1-1	TRBV30	.	TRBD1	CAWRRPGGTEAFF	TGTGCCTGGAGGCGGCCAGGGGGCACTGAAGCTTTCTTT
TRBJ2-3	TRBV7-9	once	.	CASSDRGDTQYF	TGTGCCAGCAGCGATCGAGGGGATACGCAGTATTTT
TRBJ2-5	TRBV11-2	.	TRBD2	CASSLVGSSGQETQYF	TGTGCCAGCAGCTTAGTGGGGTCTAGCGGCCAAGAGACCCAGTACTTC
TRBJ1-1	TRBV19	.	TRBD1	CASKTPGQGNTEAFF	TGTGCCAGTAAAACCCCGGGACAGGGGAACACTGAAGCTTTCTTT
TRBJ2-3	TRBV7-9	.	TRBD1	CASSLSGTGITDTQYF	TGTGCCAGCAGCTTATCCGGGACAGGGATCACAGATACGCAGTATTTT
TRBJ1-3	TRBV28	.	TRBD1	CASSEGQAGNTIYF	TGTGCCAGCAGCGAGGGACAGGCTGGAAACACCATATATTTT
TRBJ2-7	TRBV6-5	.	.	CASSSLGSTYEQYF	TGTGCCAGCAGTTCCCTGGGCTCAACCTACGAGCAGTACTTC
TRBJ2-2	TRBV7-2	.	TRBD1	CASSLAPGGKTGELFF	TGTGCCAGCAGCTTAGCGCCAGGGGGCAAAACCGGGGAGCTGTTTTTT
TRBJ1-2	TRBV18	medium-sized	TRBD1	CASSLGSGGERDYTF	TGTGCCAGCTCACTCGGATCAGGGGGAGAGAGGGACTACACCTTC
TRBJ2-7	TRBV2	.	TRBD1	CASSVAYGQAISYEQYF	TGTGCCAGCAGTGTCGCCTACGGACAGGCCATCTCCTACGAGCAGTACTTC
TRBJ2-3	TRBV10-2	.	.	CASSEIENQNTDTQYF	TGCGCCAGCAGTGAGATCGAAAACCAAAACACAGATACGCAGTATTTT
TRBJ2-7	TRBV6-1	.	.	CASSAPWDGSYEQYF	TGTGCCAGCAGTGCCCCCTGGGACGGATCCTACGAGCAGTACTTC
TRBJ1-1	TRBV7-2	.	TRBD1	CASTGQGAGTEAFF	TGTGCCAGCACAGGGCAGGGGGCCGGCACTGAAGCTTTCTTT
TRBJ2-5	TRBV9	.	TRBD2	CASSVGSGSTGETQYF	TGTGCCAGCAGCGTAGGTAGCGGGAGCACCGGAGAGACCCAGTACTTC
TRBJ2-6	TRBV19	.	.	CATKRVVSGANVLTF	TGTGCCACTAAGCGTGTGGTCTCTGGGGCCAACGTCCTGACTTTC
TRBJ1-2	TRBV30	.	.	CAWSARIHYGYTF	TGTGCCTGGAGTGCAAGGATTCACTATGGCTACACCTTC
TRBJ2-4	TRBV21-1	.	.	CASSKAGAAAKNIQYF	TGTGCCAGCAGCAAAGCGGGGGCGGCGGCCAAAAACATTCAGTACTTC
TRBJ2-6	TRBV19	few	.	CASSIDPGANVLTF	TGTGCCAGTAGTATAGATCCTGGGGCCAACGTCCTGACTTTC
TRBJ2-1	TRBV21-1	.	.	CASSKARTSDNEQFF	TGTGCCAGCAGCAAAGCCCGGACTAGCGACAATGAGCAGTTCTTC
TRBJ2-1	TRBV6-1	.	.	CASSGHAAGEQFF	TGTGCCAGCAGCGGACACGCCGCGGGTGAGCAGTTCTTC
TRBJ2-3	TRBV7-8	.	.	CASSLVGDTQYF	TGTGCCAGCTCTCTGGTGGGGGATACGCAGTATTTT
TRBJ1-1	TRBV29-1	.	TRBD1	CSVHRGWTEAFF	TGCAGCGTTCACAGGGGGTGGACTGAAGCTTTCTTT
TRBJ2-7	TRBV4-3	few	TRBD2	CASSQQLAGFYEQYF	TGCGCCAGCAGCCAGCAACTAGCGGGGTTTTACGAGCAGTACTTC
TRBJ1-1	TRBV5-1	.	.	CASSLWDQGTEAFF	TGCGCCAGCAGCTTGTGGGACCAGGGGACTGAAGCTTTCTTT
TRBJ1-4	TRBV5-4	once	.	CASSFGQINEKLFF	TGTGCCAGCAGCTTCGGTCAGATTAATGAAAAACTGTTTTTT
TRBJ2-5	TRBV5-1	.	TRBD2	CASSLAMVAGGAETQYF	TGCGCCAGCAGCTTGGCCATGGTGGCGGGAGGGGCAGAGACCCAGTACTTC
TRBJ2-3	TRBV4-2	.	.	CASSQEIPGATGTDTQYF	TGTGCCAGCAGCCAAGAAATTCCGGGGGCCACTGGCACAGATACGCAGTATTTT
TRBJ1-2	TRBV20-1	.	TRBD1	CSANPRGGYTF	TGCAGTGCTAACCCCAGGGGGGGCTACACCTTC
TRBJ1-6	TRBV15	.	TRBD1	CATSSPRGSPLHF	TGTGCCACCAGCAGCCCCAGGGGGTCACCCCTCCACTTT